The present T cell receptor beta chain was sequenced within a study of Graves' ophthalmopathy and Graves' hyperthyroidism. This clonotype was found many times. The CDR3 has 12 residues. V was pared by 3 bases and J by 7 bases, with 10 bases between. CDR1 and CDR2 (germline): MDHEN, SYDVKM. The study amplified TCR beta CDR3 regions using RNA transcripts. RT-PCR in the first round used HTBI primers; a second-round multiplex PCR followed. TCRdb ran MiXCR on the multiplex PCR reads and lists one entry per CDR3 protein. The data contain a few hundred thousand distinct CDR3 sequences, around 21% of them seen just once; the ten biggest clones take up roughly 3%.

The chain employs TRBV28 and TRBJ2-7, with D possibly being TRBD2 (5 bases). Sequencing used peripheral blood. The clonotype originates from a woman between 18 and 30 years old with stable Graves' hyperthyroidism. CDR3: CASSLATGEQYF. CDR3 bases: TGTGCCAGCAGTTTGGCTACGGGAGAGCAGTACTTC.